This TCR beta chain was captured in a study of blood T cell repertoires in COVID-19. This CDR3 spans 14 amino acids. Trimming removed 5 bases from V and 2 bases from J, with 13 bases in between. Germline V gene lookup returns CDR1 SGHTA and CDR2 FQGNSA. The repertoire was sequenced with immunoSEQ multiplex PCR; TCRdb's copy has only in-frame clones and lacks some. This sample yields roughly 200,000 clones, of which around 83% are seen a single time; around 14% belongs to the top ten. This chain uses TRBV7-2 with TRBJ2-7; tentative D call: TRBD2 (5 bases). Material for sequencing was peripheral blood. The clonotype comes from a human donor in a cohort sampled during active COVID-19. The CDR3 sequence is CASSPNGLTYEQYF. CDR3 DNA sequence: TGTGCCAGCAGCCCGAACGGACTCACCTACGAGCAGTACTTC.